This TCR beta chain was found in a study of PD-1 blockade in classical Hodgkin lymphoma. Whole-study findings and limits: CD4+ TCR diversity rose significantly by C4D1, and CD8+ TCR diversity did not. Baseline diversity resembling that of newly diagnosed patients was seen in complete responders.

No patient escaped relapse after autologous stem cell transplantation, and brentuximab vedotin exposure varied. The protocol was immunoSEQ multiplex PCR, while the TCRdb copy is restricted to in-frame clones and leaves out a portion. Of roughly 20,000 clones listed, roughly 83% are singletons. Points on this clone: Its antigen is not known.

This TCR derives from a human donor with classical Hodgkin lymphoma. The specimen was peripheral blood mononuclear cells (PBMCs), collected at baseline.

The CDR3 coding sequence is TGTGCCAGCAGGGTGGGACTAGCCGTGACAGATACGCAGTATTTT. It encodes CASRVGLAVTDTQYF. The V and J genes are TRBV9 and TRBJ2-3; 9 bases match TRBD2. The junction had 7 bases not matched to a gene; V was cut back by 5 bases and J by 3 bases. This CDR3 is built from 15 residues. Germline values: CDR1 SGDLS, CDR2 YYNGEE.